The 9 T cell receptor beta chains in this list originate from one sample, sequenced in a study of shared clonotypes between healthy human individuals. Here immunoSEQ multiplex PCR was the method, and the copy in TCRdb shows in-frame clones only, minus some. The sample has around 1 million clones; about three quarters are singletons. Sequenced: memory CD4+ T cells sorted from blood. The subset is: CD45RA-negative fraction. The origin of the receptors is a man between 18 and 35 years old in good health.

The chain has TRBV11-2 and TRBJ1-1, with a tentative D call TRBD1 (6 bases). Germline CDR1 and CDR2: SGHAT and FQNNGV. CDR3 length: 15 residues. V shed 5 bases and J shed 3 bases, with 16 bases lying between them. DNA of the CDR3: TGTGCCAGCAGCCCCAGACAGGAGTGGGACACTGAAGCTTTCTTT. It yields the protein CASSPRQEWDTEAFF.

The chain has TRBV6-1 and TRBJ2-7; D uncertain. The V and J ends lost 7 bases and 8 bases respectively, with 15 bases between them. CDR3 length equals 12 residues. The germline V gene has CDR1 MNHNS and CDR2 SASEGT. Here the CDR3 reads CASNPRGVQQYF. The CDR3 bases are TGTGCCAGCAACCCCCGCGGAGTTCAGCAGTACTTC.

The genes are TRBV5-6 and TRBJ2-3, with TRBD1 matching 9 bases. The CDR3 loop spans 16 amino acids. Germline trimming cut 3 bases from V and 0 bases from J; bases unmatched to any gene: 5. Germline V gives CDR1 SGHDT, CDR2 YYEEEE. The CDR3 DNA follows: TGTGCCAGCAGCTATGCCGGGACAGGGAGCACAGATACGCAGTATTTT. It yields the protein CASSYAGTGSTDTQYF.

V gene TRBV7-2 combines with J gene TRBJ2-1, with TRBD1 as a possible D gene (5 bases). CDR3 length: 15 residues. V was cut by 4 bases and J by 5 bases, with 15 bases left in between. CDR1 and CDR2 (germline): SGHTA, FQGNSA. Here the CDR3 DNA reads TGTGCCAGCAGCTCCCAGGGTTATTTTAACAATGAGCAGTTCTTC. Translated, it gives CASSSQGYFNNEQFF.

The chain uses TRBV10-3 and TRBJ1-1; D is ambiguous. CDR1 is ENHRY and CDR2 is SYGVKD in the germline V gene. V was clipped by 7 bases and J by 0 bases, with 6 bases between them. The CDR3 spans 12 residues. The CDR3 region has the DNA TGTGCCATCAAGACCGTGAACACTGAAGCTTTCTTT. It translates to CAIKTVNTEAFF.

The V and J genes are TRBV5-4 and TRBJ2-5; a possible D gene is TRBD1 (5 bases). Trimming shortened V by 2 bases and J by 2 bases, and 10 bases separated the two germline ends. This CDR3 is built from 14 residues. CDR1 SGHNT and CDR2 YYREEE come from the germline V gene (reference sequence). CDR3 DNA sequence: TGTGCCAGCAGCTTACACGACAGACAAGAGACCCAGTACTTC. Translation: CASSLHDRQETQYF.

V usage is TRBV6-4 and J usage is TRBJ2-7; D remains ambiguous. V lost 3 bases and J 0 bases, leaving 6 bases between the germline ends. Germline lookup yields CDR1 MRHNA and CDR2 SNTAGT. The CDR3 has 13 amino acids. This CDR3 is CASSEQPSYEQYF. The DNA of the CDR3 is TGTGCCAGCAGTGAACAGCCCTCCTACGAGCAGTACTTC.

With regard to this clone: Other DNA sequences in this sample translate to the same CDR3. The DNA for the CDR3 is TGTGCCACCAGCAGAGGTGGAAGCAATCAGCCCCAGCATTTT. Protein: CATSRGGSNQPQHF. The chain uses TRBV15 and TRBJ1-5; D not resolved. The V end was cut by 1 base, the J end by 1 base, with 5 bases between. This CDR3 spans 14 amino acids. From germline, CDR1 is LNHNV and CDR2 YYDKDF (reference sequence).

The chain has TRBV5-1 and TRBJ2-1; 14 bases fit TRBD2. With V trimmed by 4 bases and J by 7 bases, 1 base remained unmatched. Looked up from germline, CDR1 is SGHRS and CDR2 is YFSETQ. The CDR3 has 14 amino acids. The CDR3 protein is CASSGTSGGNEQFF. As DNA, the CDR3 is TGCGCCAGCAGCGGGACTAGCGGGGGAAATGAGCAGTTCTTC. Combining the CDR3 with reference TRBV5-1 and TRBJ2-1 gives the whole variable domain KAGVTQTPRYLIKTRGQQVTLSCSPISGHRSVSWYQQTPGQGLQFLFEYFSETQRNKGNFPGRFSGRQFSNSRSEMNVSTLELGDSALYLCASSGTSGGNEQFFGPGTRLTVL.